The next 4 T cell receptor beta chains were all read from a single sample in a study of T-cell reconstitution after alpha-beta-depleted transplantation in children. As it was prepared, the TCRbeta library received unique molecular identifiers. MiXCR, run by TCRdb on the PCR reads, gives a single entry per CDR3 protein. The sample includes some 390,000 distinct CDR3 sequences, around 20% of them seen just once. The sample consisted of PBMCs from the stem cell graft donor, taken from the stem cell graft. Source of these receptors: a human donor who donated a stem cell graft to a child with acute myeloid leukemia.

The sample holds a few counts of this clonotype. CDR3 loop: CASSAESRDSPLHF. DNA of the CDR3: TGCGCCAGCAGCGCAGAGAGCAGAGATTCACCCCTCCACTTT. V and J are TRBV5-1 and TRBJ1-6, with D hard to call. Per germline, CDR1 SGHRS and CDR2 YFSETQ. Trimming pared 4 bases from V and 8 bases from J, leaving 13 bases between. This CDR3 has 14 amino acids.

This chain links TRBV28 with TRBJ2-3; 11 positions match TRBD2. J lost 5 bases, V lost 5 bases, and 6 bases had no gene match. The CDR3 sequence is 15 residues long. Germline-derived CDR1 and CDR2 are MDHEN and SYDVKM. CDR3 in amino acids: CASSETSGSRDTQYF. In nucleotides, the CDR3 is TGTGCCAGCAGTGAAACTAGCGGGAGTAGAGATACGCAGTATTTT.

The V gene is TRBV10-3, the J gene TRBJ2-3; maybe TRBD2 (6 bases). Trimming cost V 10 bases and J 5 bases, with 16 bases left between them. Germline lookup yields CDR1 ENHRY and CDR2 SYGVKD. There are 13 residues in the CDR3. The CDR3 is CATLPGERDTQYF. The CDR3 DNA sequence: TGTGCCACCCTCCCGGGGGAGAGAGATACGCAGTATTTT.

This chain links TRBV29-1 with TRBJ1-3, with unresolved D. The germline CDR1 and CDR2 sequences are SQVTM and ANQGSEA. The CDR3 is 11 amino acids. V lost 7 bases to trimming and J lost 2 bases, with 6 bases between them. The CDR3 DNA follows: TGCAGCGGCAAAACTGGAAACACCATATATTTT. It specifies CSGKTGNTIYF.